This record looks at one T cell receptor (beta chain) sequence and its context. No cognate antigen has been identified for it. Base qualities are not provided; no much larger clone lies one nucleotide away. The sample belongs to a study of PD-1 blockade in classical Hodgkin lymphoma (dated by TCRdb to 2020 to 2021). With regard to the full study: Nivolumab dosing was 3 mg/kg intravenously every 2 weeks, continuing until either disease progression or unacceptable toxicity. A peripheral blood immune signature of response to PD-1 blockade in classical Hodgkin lymphoma was defined using TCR beta sequencing and CyTOF. Overall results and qualifications from the work: The study was restricted to a single clinical trial cohort, and the causes of repertoire differences, possibly disease activity or prior therapy, were left undefined. Trial patients with a complete response had baseline diversity similar to that of newly diagnosed patients, while partial responders and progressors had significantly lower diversity. CD4+ but not CD8+ TCR diversity rose significantly by C4D1 (p=0.0027 vs p=0.16), most apparent in complete responders (p=0.02). Baseline TCR diversity was reported as lower in newly diagnosed patients than in healthy donors, and lower still in relapsed/refractory patients. Lower diversity was observed in patients in whom nivolumab was started less than 1 year after ASCT, and these patients were excluded from later analyses so that confounding by immune reconstitution would be avoided.

The Qiagen DNeasy kit was used to extract genomic DNA from unsorted PBMCs and from the negatively selected CD4+ and CD8+ fractions. TCR beta CDR3 regions were amplified by immunoSEQ multiplex PCR using primers annealing to V and J segments. Amplification bias was minimized using a synthetic immune receptor repertoire, and residual bias was removed computationally after sequencing. On the study's bioinformatics: Repertoire diversity was quantified as the Shannon entropy index using custom Python scripts. Unsorted, CD4+ and CD8+ repertoires were analyzed separately, except in combined analyses where CD4+ and CD8+ sequences were merged in silico. Clonal expansion was defined as a frequency increase of at least 2-fold after treatment compared with C1D1, and clones undetected at baseline were assigned a pseudocount of 0.5. Singleton clones were defined as clones with 0 or 1 copy at C1D1, and non-singleton clones were defined as clones with 2 or more copies. Clones expanded in unsorted samples were assigned a CD4+, CD8+ or unknown annotation through matching of protein sequences in sorted samples from the same patient. Diversity changes from C1D1 to C4D1 were tested in paired samples using Wilcoxon tests. TCRdb provides this immuneACCESS table in a form limited to in-frame rearrangements. Some clones are lacking; in checked studies, under half of them reflect an unresolved V gene, and why the rest are absent is not known. Clone size and V and J calls were adopted from that table, with D and trimming inferred from the DNA. The table for this sample lists tens of thousands of clones; about 93% of them were counted only once. The ten largest clones represent 6.5% to 8% of the sample.

Relative to germline, V is missing 1 base and J is missing 1 base, with 9 bases of the junction outside any gene match. The CDR3 spans 17 residues, from the cysteine through the phenylalanine. Solely the CDR3 DNA is kept, with 51 bases framed from the first base. From a lookup of the germline V gene, CDR1 and CDR2 are LGHNA and YSLEER. The time point label for this specimen denotes: cycle 1 day 1 (C1D1), immediately before nivolumab initiation. Relapse after autologous stem cell transplantation had occurred in all trial patients, and cohorts A, B and C were distinguished by prior brentuximab vedotin exposure. The trial cohort included fewer than 60 patients with relapsed/refractory classical Hodgkin lymphoma, and each patient had a best overall response of complete response, partial response or progressive disease. In the multi-cohort phase II CheckMate 205 trial, trial patients received single-agent nivolumab. Best overall response was determined by an independent review committee according to the 2007 International Working Group response criteria. Trial PBMCs were collected immediately before nivolumab initiation (C1D1) and during therapy at cycle 2 day 1 and cycle 4 day 1. Peripheral blood was collected in 8 mL Vacutainer Cell Preparation Tubes, from which PBMCs were isolated by centrifugation and then cryopreserved.

The sequence joins TRBV4-3 to TRBJ2-5, with TRBD2 matching 7 junction bases. The source of this sequence is a human donor with classical Hodgkin lymphoma. The starting material was peripheral blood mononuclear cells (PBMCs), obtained at baseline. In nucleotides, the sequence is TGCGCCAGCAGCCAAGTTCTGGGGGAGGGATTCCAAGAGACCCAGTACTTC. Translation gives CASSQVLGEGFQETQYF.